This T cell receptor beta chain is drawn from a study of human T cells and chemical hapten exposure. Overall study context: 0.01% DPC was applied to the upper back in patch tests, which were read at 6 days.

Per the study methods: Sample-level TCR yields exhibited a median of approximately 96,000, with a range of roughly 23,224 to 700,000. TCRdb called the RACE reads again in MiXCR, with one record for every CDR3 protein. TCRdb, rather than the study authors, made the V and J calls. In the table there are around 380,000 distinct CDR3 sequences, around 4.8% of which are singletons. As to time point: patch test 1, 2 weeks after DPC sensitization. Treatment: therapeutic diphenylcyclopropenone sensitization with weekly scalp DPC. Unseparated into fractions, whole blood served as the source from which total RNA was extracted. This clonotype was detected a few times. The TCR sequence derives from a woman in her forties or fifties with alopecia areata. Some clones in this sample may be carry-over from other donors' samples. The specimen was whole blood, collected in connection with sensitization to the hapten diphenylcyclopropenone (DPC).

The CDR3 is CASSLSMGEYNVLTF. The CDR3 DNA is TGCGCCAGCAGCTTGAGCATGGGGGAGTACAACGTCCTGACTTTC. The chain uses TRBV5-1 and TRBJ2-6; D may be TRBD1 or TRBD2 (5 bases each). Germline V gene sequence: CDR1 SGHRS, CDR2 YFSETQ. V dropped 1 base and J dropped 9 bases, with 14 bases sitting between them. The CDR3 is made up of 15 amino acids.